This paragraph covers one T cell receptor (beta chain) sequence. Its antigen has not been determined. Base qualities are not recorded, but no much larger clone differs from it by a single base. The TCR beta CDR3 regions were amplified from RNA transcripts. A first-round RT-PCR of the TCR CDR3 used the HTBI primer set with the Qiagen OneStep RT-PCR kit. A second multiplex PCR round built the libraries, followed by size selection and purification. Paired-end sequencing of the libraries was performed with 100 bp reads on an Illumina HiSeq2000. In the source study's methods: SOAPnuke was used to process the raw data, with reads discarded if the reads contained adapters or uncalled bases, had a mean Phred below 15, or lacked an exact constant-primer or identifier match. High-quality paired reads were merged with COPE v1.2.5, and unique nucleotide sequences were defined as clonotypes. Clonotypes were aligned to IMGT TRBV, TRBD and TRBJ reference segments using MiTCR v1.1. Only V-J combinations with frequency above 0.0001, covering approximately 99% of repertoires, were analysed. The TCS score was defined as F50 (clonal expansion) divided by E x V (chaos), with BLOSUM62-based TCRdist calculated between CDR3 peptides within each V-J. Welch's t-statistics and random forest reduced around 510 V-J features to about 13, which were used in a naive Bayes classifier (R e1071). The similarity between thyroid and blood repertoires was quantified using the Morisita-Horn index. Using fastp trimming at Q25 and MiXCR clonotype assembly, TCRdb reanalyzed the public sequencing data and kept in-frame beta chains. Entries are consolidated by CDR3 protein sequence, retaining the most common genes and DNA. V and J calls and clone size were set by TCRdb, not the authors. The sample table holds more than 550,000 distinct CDR3 sequences, of which less than 45% were seen once. The top ten clonotypes cover less than 9% of the sample.

Any patient with an uncontrolled infection, another autoimmune disease, pregnancy or lactation was excluded. Diagnoses were established on the basis of clinical symptoms, serum thyroxine and TRAb, thyroid ultrasound, and orbital computed tomography. Total RNA was extracted with Trizol reagent, and quality was checked on an Agilent 2100 Bioanalyzer. Trimming at the junction amounts to 5 bases on V and 11 bases on J, and the germline ends lie 19 bases apart. Based on the germline V gene, the CDR1 and CDR2 sequences are SNHLY and FYNNEI. The CDR3, from cysteine to phenylalanine, totals 14 residues. Only CDR3 DNA is held: 42 bases, read in frame from base 1. This record comes from a study of T cells in Graves' hyperthyroidism and ophthalmopathy (dated by TCRdb to between 2018 and 2021). Describing the broader study: TCR V-J signatures able to tell the groups apart were searched for in a discovery cohort of approximately 95 patients, of whom roughly 42 had Graves' ophthalmopathy and about 60 had stable Graves' hyperthyroidism. The study also compared thyroid tissue and blood T-cell repertoires from about six Graves' hyperthyroidism patients. An independent validation cohort of about 19 hyperthyroidism patients and 17 patients who later progressed to ophthalmopathy tested prospective prediction of ophthalmopathy. The paper describes TCR Vbeta CDR3 sequencing of roughly 130 peripheral blood samples, made up of around 41 ophthalmopathy patients, roughly 80 hyperthyroidism patients and 17 progressor patients. The roughly 100 discovery patients were randomly split 7:3 into training and test sets. After blood sampling, hyperthyroidism patients were treated with methimazole at a starting dose of 30 mg daily, and ophthalmopathy patients were treated with high-dose intravenous methylprednisolone.

Overall study results and their limits: Sample size was not statistically predetermined, and blinding of investigators to group allocation was not performed. In cross-validation, a model built on a 13 V-J signature told ophthalmopathy apart from stable hyperthyroidism with approximately 91% sensitivity and approximately 84% specificity, and in testing the same model reached 80%/75%. Most expanded thyroid clonotypes (frequency above 0.001) were also found in blood, which suggests that blood repertoires may mirror thyroid immune responses. In validation, the model predicted progression to ophthalmopathy a median of about 6 months before onset, with 65% to 71% sensitivity and 72.22% specificity.

Sequenced material: peripheral blood or thyroid tissue (not recorded which). The V and J segments used are TRBV2 and TRBJ1-5, with TRBD1 perhaps the D gene, on 5 matching bases. The clonotype originates from an adult man with Graves' disease, either hyperthyroidism or ophthalmopathy (not recorded which). The CDR3 protein sequence reads: CASSLAGLGGAQHF. The DNA sequence is given as TGTGCCAGCAGTTTAGCGGGGTTGGGGGGGGCCCAGCATTTT.